Following are 32 T cell receptor beta chains from one sample sequenced in a study of blood T cell repertoires in COVID-19. Data came from immunoSEQ multiplex PCR; TCRdb stores just in-frame clones and leaves some out. Here the sample spans roughly 260,000 clones, approximately 91% being singletons. The specimen sequenced was peripheral blood. Receptors originate from a woman between 40 and 50 years old who had recovered from COVID-19.

V usage is TRBV7-2 and J usage is TRBJ2-7; TRBD1 aligns across 8 bases. The CDR3 contains 13 residues. V was pared by 6 bases and J by 3 bases, with 4 bases of the junction left unmatched. Germline V gene data show CDR1 as SGHTA and CDR2 as FQGNSA. The CDR3 is CASSPGQVYEQYF. CDR3 nucleotide sequence: TGTGCCAGCAGTCCGGGACAGGTCTACGAGCAGTACTTC.

The J gene is TRBJ2-5, the V gene TRBV7-2; 10 positions agree with TRBD1. Germline V gene data show CDR1 as SGHTA and CDR2 as FQGNSA. The CDR3 spans 16 residues. Trimming at V came to 5 bases and at J to 0 bases, leaving 6 bases not matched to a gene. The CDR3 DNA sequence: TGTGCCAGCAGCGCCCGGGACAGGGGCTACCAAGAGACCCAGTACTTC. As protein: CASSARDRGYQETQYF.

V gene TRBV10-3 combines with J gene TRBJ1-1; 7 bases are a match to TRBD1. The CDR3 sequence is 15 residues long. Germline V gives CDR1 ENHRY, CDR2 SYGVKD. The trim removed 11 bases at V and 0 bases at J, leaving 12 bases unmatched. This CDR3 reads CAVNREGGMNTEAFF. In nucleotides, the CDR3 is TGTGCCGTAAACAGGGAAGGGGGCATGAACACTGAAGCTTTCTTT.

The CDR3 region has the DNA TGCGCCAGCAGCCAAGTGAGCGGGGGAAATGAAAAACTGTTTTTT. It yields the protein CASSQVSGGNEKLFF. The chain recombines TRBV4-3 with TRBJ1-4; a weak D match, TRBD1 (5 bases). The CDR3 has 15 amino acids. V lost 1 base and J lost 5, with 11 bases in between. Germline V lookup: CDR1 LGHNA, CDR2 YSLEER.

The V call is TRBV28, the J call TRBJ1-2; weak D call: TRBD1 (6 bases). CDR3 length equals 15 residues. The V end was cut by 5 bases, the J end by 2 bases, with 15 bases between. CDR1 MDHEN and CDR2 SYDVKM come from the germline V gene. The CDR3 is CASSPVGGGNYGYTF. CDR3 bases: TGTGCCAGCAGTCCCGTAGGGGGAGGGAACTATGGCTACACCTTC.

The J gene is TRBJ1-2, the V gene TRBV28; TRBD1 is a possible D gene (6 bases). CDR1 and CDR2 from the germline V gene are MDHEN and SYDVKM. CDR3 length: 16 residues. V shed 3 bases and J shed 4 bases, with 18 bases lying between them. The CDR3 sequence: CASSFSLKDSFYGYTF. CDR3 in DNA: TGTGCCAGCAGTTTCTCCCTCAAGGACAGCTTCTATGGCTACACCTTC.

The rearrangement uses TRBV10-3 and TRBJ2-7, with 11 bases fitting TRBD2. The CDR3 sequence is 15 residues long. Looked up from germline, CDR1 is ENHRY and CDR2 is SYGVKD. V lost 0 bases and J lost 3; bases outside the gene matches: 1. CDR3 protein: CAISESGLAGYEQYF. CDR3 bases: TGTGCCATCAGTGAGTCAGGACTAGCGGGCTACGAGCAGTACTTC.

The rearrangement links TRBV7-9 to TRBJ1-3, with D hard to call. Per the germline V gene, CDR1 is SEHNR and CDR2 is FQNEAQ (reference sequence). The V and J ends lost 1 base and 2 bases respectively, with 12 bases between them. The CDR3 runs to 16 residues. CDR3 DNA sequence: TGTGCCAGCAGCTTAGTCGGAGGTCCTACTGGAAACACCATATATTTT. Protein product: CASSLVGGPTGNTIYF.

The chain employs TRBV19 and TRBJ2-3; TRBD2 matches at 8 bases. The germline gives CDR1 LNHDA, CDR2 SQIVND (reference sequence). With 3 bases clipped from V and 6 bases from J, the junction kept 8 bases outside the gene matches. The CDR3 contains 15 residues. CDR3 region: CASSILSGGRDTQYF. The CDR3 DNA reads as TGTGCCAGTAGTATTTTGTCGGGGGGGCGCGATACGCAGTATTTT.

This chain joins TRBV15 and TRBJ2-2, with 8 nucleotides matching TRBD2. Germline V gene sequence: CDR1 LNHNV, CDR2 YYDKDF (reference sequence). This CDR3 is built from 17 residues. J gave up 4 bases and V 0 bases, and 7 bases lay outside the gene matches. Here the CDR3 DNA reads TGTGCCACCAGCAGAGATGTGGCGGGAGGTCCCACCGGGGAGCTGTTTTTT. This translates into CATSRDVAGGPTGELFF.

This chain uses TRBV11-3 with TRBJ2-7; TRBD1 agrees at 8 bases. CDR3 length: 15 residues. Germline CDR1 SGHNT, CDR2 YENEEA. Losses at the gene ends were 1 base for V and 6 bases for J; bases not matched to a gene: 8. CDR3 residues: CASSLVSGQGSEQYF. The CDR3 coding sequence is TGTGCCAGCAGCTTAGTCTCAGGACAGGGCTCCGAGCAGTACTTC. Combining the CDR3 with reference TRBV11-3 and TRBJ2-7 gives the whole variable domain EAGVVQSPRYKIIEKKQPVAFWCNPISGHNTLYWYLQNLGQGPELLIRYENEEAVDDSQLPKDRFSAERLKGVDSTLKIQPAELGDSAVYLCASSLVSGQGSEQYFGPGTRLTVT.

This chain links TRBV20-1 with TRBJ2-3; 9 bases fit TRBD2. Germline CDR1 is DFQATT and CDR2 is SNEGSKA (reference sequence). CDR3 length equals 14 residues. Trimming cost V 3 bases and J 6 bases; bases outside gene matches: 7. This CDR3 is CSASISGRPDTQYF. In DNA, the CDR3 is TGCAGTGCTAGTATTAGCGGGAGACCGGATACGCAGTATTTT.

V is TRBV7-3 and J is TRBJ2-4, with TRBD1 matching 7 bases. The CDR3 runs 15 residues. The ends lost 6 bases at V and 7 bases at J; junction bases unmatched: 12. Germline V gene data show CDR1 as SGHTA and CDR2 as FQGTGA. CDR3 DNA: TGTGCCAGCAGTCAAAAGGGGGCAGTTGAGAACATTCAGTACTTC. Residues: CASSQKGAVENIQYF. The full variable domain, rest sourced from reference TRBV7-3 and TRBJ2-4, is GAGVSQTPSNKVTEKGKYVELRCDPISGHTALYWYRQSLGQGPEFLIYFQGTGAADDSGLPNDRFFAVRPEGSVSTLKIQRTERGDSAVYLCASSQKGAVENIQYFGAGTRLSVL.

The gene calls are TRBV15 and TRBJ1-5; 8 bases align to TRBD1. The CDR3 spans 15 residues. With V trimmed by 4 bases and J by 6 bases, 8 bases remained unmatched. CDR1 is LNHNV, CDR2 YYDKDF, per germline (reference sequence). The CDR3 nucleotides are TGTGCCACCAGCAACGACAGGGGTGGTGGTCAGCCCCAGCATTTT. Translated: CATSNDRGGGQPQHF.

The CDR3 nucleotides read TGTGCCAGTAGTCTCAGACTCACAGATACGCAGTATTTT. Translation: CASSLRLTDTQYF. This chain joins TRBV19 and TRBJ2-3; no reliable D call. CDR3 length equals 13 residues. The V gene's germline CDR1 is LNHDA and CDR2 SQIVND (reference sequence). V gave up 5 bases and J gave up 2 bases, with 8 bases separating them.

The chain joins TRBV7-8 to TRBJ1-6; 7 positions match TRBD1. This CDR3 has 15 amino acids. J lost 7 bases, V lost 5 bases, and 8 bases had no gene match. Germline CDR1 is SGHVS and CDR2 is FQNEAQ. CDR3 sequence (DNA): TGTGCCAGCAGCCCCAGACAGGGTGGGAATTCACCCCTCCACTTT. Translation: CASSPRQGGNSPLHF. The whole variable domain, filled in from reference TRBV7-8 and TRBJ1-6, reads GAGVSQSPRYKVAKRGQDVALRCDPISGHVSLFWYQQALGQGPEFLTYFQNEAQLDKSGLPSDRFFAERPEGSVSTLKIQRTQQEDSAVYLCASSPRQGGNSPLHFGNGTRLTVT.

This rearrangement joins TRBV6-6 to TRBJ2-1; 9 nucleotides line up with TRBD1. This CDR3 spans 14 amino acids. Trimming took 6 bases from V and 5 from J; bases not matched to a gene: 5. Germline CDR1 MNHNY, CDR2 SVGAGI (reference sequence). CDR3 in amino acids: CASSPGTGHNEQFF. The DNA for the CDR3 is TGTGCCAGCAGCCCCGGGACAGGGCACAATGAGCAGTTCTTC.

The chain employs TRBV6-2 or TRBV6-3 and TRBJ1-2; D is unresolved. This CDR3 is 12 amino acids long. CDR1 and CDR2 from the germline V gene are MNHEY and SVGEGT. With 5 bases removed from V and 14 bases from J, the gap between germline ends came to 18 bases. CDR3 nucleotide sequence: TGTGCCAGCAGTGACGACCCTGGAGCGAAAACCTTC. Amino acid sequence: CASSDDPGAKTF.

This clone came up once. The rearrangement joins TRBV6-5 to TRBJ1-2; D possibly corresponds to TRBD1 (6 bases). This CDR3 is built from 15 residues. The germline V gene has CDR1 MNHEY and CDR2 SVGAGI. The ends were cut back, 6 bases at V and 0 bases at J, with 14 bases in the middle. The CDR3: CASSLQGLSNYGYTF. CDR3 DNA sequence: TGTGCCAGCAGCTTACAGGGCCTCTCTAACTATGGCTACACCTTC.

V gene TRBV9 combines with J gene TRBJ2-1; 8 bases fit TRBD2. The trim removed 1 base at V and 8 bases at J, leaving 5 bases unmatched. The CDR3 consists of 14 residues. From germline, CDR1 is SGDLS and CDR2 YYNGEE. DNA for the CDR3: TGTGCCAGCAGCGTACGGGGGGGCCTAGATGAGCAGTTCTTC. It yields the protein CASSVRGGLDEQFF.

The rearrangement joins TRBV28 to TRBJ2-4, with D maybe TRBD1 (6 bases). Germline CDR1 and CDR2: MDHEN and SYDVKM. This CDR3 is built from 16 residues. V lost 2 bases and J 4 bases, leaving 15 bases between the germline ends. CDR3 amino acids: CASSLGGGAQKNIQYF. CDR3 sequence (DNA): TGTGCCAGCAGTTTAGGTGGGGGCGCTCAGAAAAACATTCAGTACTTC.

The chain combines TRBV6-1 with TRBJ2-5; 9 nucleotides agree with TRBD2. Trimming cost V 2 bases and J 9 bases; bases outside gene matches: 4. The CDR3 runs 13 residues. Germline values: CDR1 MNHNS, CDR2 SASEGT. CDR3 sequence (DNA): TGTGCCAGCAGTGAATGGCGGGAGGGGGCCCAGTACTTC. Translation: CASSEWREGAQYF.

The CDR3 sequence: CASSFKVSYEQYF. The CDR3 nucleotides are TGTGCCAGCAGCTTCAAAGTGAGCTACGAGCAGTACTTC. This chain uses TRBV5-4 with TRBJ2-7; D is undetermined. Germline V gene sequence: CDR1 SGHNT, CDR2 YYREEE (reference sequence). The CDR3 totals 13 residues. V gave up 2 bases and J gave up 3 bases, with 9 bases separating them.

The gene calls are TRBV19 and TRBJ1-5; 7 nucleotides match TRBD1. Germline CDR1 is LNHDA and CDR2 is SQIVND (reference sequence). The length of the CDR3 is 19 residues. Trimming removed 6 bases from V and 2 bases from J; junction bases left unmatched: 19. CDR3: CASRSFRQGWGLGNQPQHF. The CDR3, as DNA: TGTGCCAGTAGGAGCTTCAGACAGGGATGGGGGTTGGGCAATCAGCCCCAGCATTTT.

This clone was seen a handful of times. This rearrangement joins TRBV2 to TRBJ1-5; 7 nucleotides align to TRBD1. V trimming: 8 bases; J trimming: 0 bases; junction bases outside the gene matches: 16. Germline V CDR1 and CDR2: SNHLY, FYNNEI. This CDR3 spans 18 amino acids. Here the CDR3 reads CASSRRGQGVISNQPQHF. In DNA form, the CDR3 reads TGTGCCAGCTCGAGGAGGGGGCAGGGGGTCATTAGCAATCAGCCCCAGCATTTT.

This chain links TRBV5-6 with TRBJ2-7, with 9 nucleotides matching TRBD1. The CDR3 is 13 amino acids. V was pared by 4 bases and J by 5 bases, with 4 bases of the junction left unmatched. Germline V gene data show CDR1 as SGHDT and CDR2 as YYEEEE. CDR3 residues: CASSLQGAHEQYF. CDR3 sequence (DNA): TGTGCCAGCAGCCTACAGGGGGCCCACGAGCAGTACTTC.

The V gene is TRBV19, the J gene TRBJ2-6; D is possibly TRBD1 (6 bases). The CDR3 sequence is 10 residues long. Germline lookup yields CDR1 LNHDA and CDR2 SQIVND (reference sequence). V dropped 11 bases and J dropped 12 bases, with 11 bases sitting between them. As DNA, the CDR3 is TGTGCCTCCAAAGGGGGCGTCCTGACTTTC. It yields the protein CASKGGVLTF. Looking up the rest from reference TRBV19 and TRBJ2-6 gives the full variable domain: DGGITQSPKYLFRKEGQNVTLSCEQNLNHDAMYWYRQDPGQGLRLIYYSQIVNDFQKGDIAEGYSVSREKKESFPLTVTSAQKNPTAFYLCASKGGVLTFGAGSRLTVL.

The chain uses TRBV11-3 and TRBJ2-3; D not resolved. The CDR3 has 13 amino acids. Trimming pared 2 bases from V and 4 bases from J, leaving 7 bases between. Germline CDR1 SGHNT, CDR2 YENEEA. The CDR3 protein is CASSLLAADTQYF. The CDR3 DNA is TGTGCCAGCAGCTTATTGGCAGCAGATACGCAGTATTTT.

This sequence joins TRBV5-1 and TRBJ2-7; the D gene is possibly TRBD1 (5 bases). CDR3 length: 12 residues. In germline, CDR1 is SGHRS, CDR2 YFSETQ. Trimming pared 0 bases from V and 6 bases from J, leaving 7 bases between. Here the CDR3 reads CASSLEGFEQYF. The CDR3, as DNA: TGCGCCAGCAGCTTGGAGGGGTTCGAGCAGTACTTC.

The rearrangement joins TRBV5-6 to TRBJ1-1; 7 bases fit TRBD1. This CDR3 has 14 residues. With 0 bases clipped from V and 10 bases from J, the junction kept 9 bases outside the gene matches. In germline, CDR1 is SGHDT, CDR2 YYEEEE. CDR3 sequence (DNA): TGTGCCAGCAGCTTGGGGGGACAGATTCTCACAGCTTTCTTT. Translated, it gives CASSLGGQILTAFF.

The genes are TRBV5-1 and TRBJ1-1; TRBD1 matches 8 bases. V lost 4 bases and J lost 1; bases outside the gene matches: 9. Germline V gene data show CDR1 as SGHRS and CDR2 as YFSETQ. The CDR3 consists of 16 residues. The CDR3 reads CASSGSGGMGNTEAFF. The CDR3 nucleotides read TGCGCCAGCAGCGGCTCAGGGGGCATGGGGAACACTGAAGCTTTCTTT.

The V and J genes are TRBV9 and TRBJ2-3; D not certain. Between the trimmed V and J ends, which lost 4 bases and 0 bases, there was a span of 3 bases. This CDR3 region has 12 residues. Germline CDR1 and CDR2: SGDLS and YYNGEE. CDR3 sequence: CASSPSTDTQYF. For the CDR3, the DNA is TGTGCCAGCAGCCCTAGCACAGATACGCAGTATTTT.